A selection of T cell receptor beta chains follows, all from one sample in a study of CD8 T cells in ankylosing spondylitis. TCRdb analysed the 5' RACE reads with MiXCR anew, one entry per CDR3 protein. The sample lists roughly 100,000 distinct CDR3 sequences, about 7.7% occurring once. Sequenced: blood, either unsorted or a sorted T cell fraction (not recorded which). These receptors were obtained from a male donor with ankylosing spondylitis or in good health (not recorded which). CDR3s include the opening cysteine and the closing phenylalanine or tryptophan. The D gene is left open where the match is weak. Clone size is given for some rows only: seen once, a few or many times, or a class if the clone is expanded.

>TRBV12-3/TRBV12-4|.|many|TRBJ1-5
CASRESNQPQHF
TGTGCCAGCAGGGAAAGCAATCAGCCCCAGCATTTT
>TRBV29-1|.|many|TRBJ2-2
CSVGSGQAGELFF
TGCAGCGTAGGTTCGGGGCAAGCCGGGGAGCTGTTTTTT
>TRBV5-1|TRBD1|many|TRBJ2-1
CASSLDPGQGNEQFF
TGCGCCAGCAGCTTGGACCCGGGACAGGGGAATGAGCAGTTCTTC
>TRBV11-2|.|many|TRBJ2-3
CASSLDLIRSSTDTQYF
TGTGCCAGCAGCTTAGACTTGATTCGCAGCTCCACAGATACGCAGTATTTT
>TRBV20-1|.|many|TRBJ2-1
CSARGFSSIVTNEQFF
TGCAGTGCTAGAGGTTTTAGTTCCATAGTTACCAATGAGCAGTTCTTC
>TRBV6-6|.|many|TRBJ1-2
CASSHNMGYTF
TGTGCCAGCAGTCATAATATGGGCTACACCTTC
>TRBV7-9|.|many|TRBJ1-5
CASSFPGGGLANQPQHF
TGTGCCAGCAGCTTCCCCGGGGGAGGGCTCGCCAATCAGCCCCAGCATTTT
>TRBV21-1|.|many|TRBJ1-1
CASLYYGQGIMVYTEAFF
TGTGCCAGCCTCTATTACGGACAGGGGATAATGGTCTACACTGAAGCTTTCTTT
>TRBV18|.|many|TRBJ2-1
CASSPSGMSPFF
TGTGCCAGCTCACCATCTGGGATGAGTCCGTTCTTC
>TRBV5-4|.|.|TRBJ2-6
CASSLAKREQPSGANVLTF
TGTGCCAGCAGCTTGGCAAAACGCGAACAGCCCTCTGGGGCCAACGTCCTGACTTTC
>TRBV20-1|TRBD1|many|TRBJ1-6
CSARRQGPSSYNSPLHF
TGCAGTGCTCGCCGACAGGGGCCGAGCTCCTATAATTCACCCCTCCACTTT
>TRBV18|.|many|TRBJ1-1
CASSRQINTEAFF
TGTGCCAGCTCACGGCAGATTAACACTGAAGCTTTCTTT
>TRBV20-1|TRBD1|few|TRBJ2-1
CSAITTGGPYNEQFF
TGCAGTGCTATTACGACAGGGGGGCCCTACAATGAGCAGTTCTTC
>TRBV20-1|.|many|TRBJ1-5
CSATRGGSNQPQHF
TGCAGTGCTACCCGGGGCGGGAGCAATCAGCCCCAGCATTTT
>TRBV10-3|TRBD2|.|TRBJ2-1
CAISFGLAGDFINEQFF
TGTGCCATCAGTTTTGGGCTAGCGGGGGATTTTATAAATGAGCAGTTCTTC
>TRBV12-3/TRBV12-4|.|many|TRBJ1-1
CASSLAAGTTEAFF
TGTGCCAGCAGTTTAGCGGCAGGGACCACTGAAGCTTTCTTT
>TRBV6-2/TRBV6-3|.|.|TRBJ1-2
CASSYLGTPDYGYTF
TGTGCCAGCAGTTACTTGGGGACACCCGACTATGGCTACACCTTC
>TRBV5-1|.|.|TRBJ1-1
CASSLGRVPEAFF
TGCGCCAGCAGCTTGGGGCGTGTACCTGAAGCTTTCTTT
>TRBV19|TRBD2|.|TRBJ2-7
CASSPGTSGVYEQYF
TGTGCCAGTAGCCCCGGGACTAGCGGAGTCTACGAGCAGTACTTC